This is a list of T cell receptor beta chains from one sample in a study of shared clonotypes between healthy human individuals. Assay: immunoSEQ multiplex PCR; the TCRdb copy retains only in-frame clones and omits some. The top ten clones hold 1% to 1.3% of a sample with 2 million to 2.5 million clones, roughly 94% of them seen once. Sequenced sample: naive CD8+ T cells sorted from blood. The receptor set was obtained from a man between 18 and 35 years old in good health. The CDR3 runs from the conserved cysteine through the conserved F or W. The D gene is left open where the match is weak. The listing skips clone size in some rows; elsewhere it reads once, few, many or a size class.

v_gene	abundance	d_gene	j_gene	CDR3aa	CDR3nt
TRBV13	-	-	TRBJ2-7	CASSLYGLSSYEQYF	TGTGCCAGCAGCCTTTATGGCCTTAGCTCCTACGAGCAGTACTTC
TRBV27	-	-	TRBJ1-2	CASSLYPPDSTDYGYTF	TGTGCCAGCAGTTTATACCCCCCAGACTCGACGGACTATGGCTACACCTTC
TRBV6-6	-	-	TRBJ1-2	CASSYSAEMGYTF	TGTGCCAGCAGTTACTCTGCAGAAATGGGATACACCTTC
TRBV30	few	-	TRBJ2-7	CAWSVLGYEQYF	TGTGCCTGGAGTGTACTGGGGTACGAGCAGTACTTC
TRBV7-6	-	TRBD1	TRBJ1-2	CASSSEVAGGGGYTF	TGTGCCAGCAGCTCCGAAGTGGCAGGGGGTGGTGGCTACACCTTC
TRBV9	-	TRBD2	TRBJ2-2	CASSVGLAGEELFF	TGTGCCAGCAGCGTAGGACTAGCGGGAGAGGAGCTGTTTTTT
TRBV5-6	-	-	TRBJ1-4	CASSSSSNEKLFF	TGTGCCAGCAGCTCTTCGAGTAATGAAAAACTGTTTTTT
TRBV5-6	-	-	TRBJ2-5	CASSLENSEETQYF	TGTGCCAGCAGCTTGGAGAACAGCGAAGAGACCCAGTACTTC
TRBV30	many	TRBD1	TRBJ1-4	CAWSRGPDNEKLFF	TGTGCCTGGAGTAGGGGGCCAGATAATGAAAAACTGTTTTTT
TRBV27	-	TRBD2	TRBJ2-1	CASSSPGLAALGQFF	TGTGCCAGCAGTTCTCCGGGACTAGCGGCCTTGGGGCAGTTCTTC
TRBV6-5	-	TRBD1	TRBJ1-6	CASSFGSQGASSPLHF	TGTGCCAGCAGTTTTGGATCACAGGGGGCAAGTTCACCCCTCCACTTT
TRBV9	few	-	TRBJ1-5	CASSVGGQGPQHF	TGTGCCAGCAGCGTAGGAGGGCAAGGGCCCCAGCATTTT
TRBV30	-	-	TRBJ1-3	CAWSLDSGNTIYF	TGTGCCTGGAGTCTGGATTCTGGAAACACCATATATTTT
TRBV30	-	TRBD2	TRBJ2-1	CAWSGGLGYNEQFF	TGTGCCTGGAGTGGGGGACTAGGGTACAATGAGCAGTTCTTC
TRBV2	-	-	TRBJ2-1	CASSVEHYNEQFF	TGTGCCAGCAGTGTGGAACACTACAATGAGCAGTTCTTC
TRBV21-1	once	-	TRBJ2-1	CASSGTGMNEQFF	TGTGCCAGCAGCGGGACAGGGATGAATGAGCAGTTCTTC
TRBV27	-	TRBD2	TRBJ2-7	CASSLWAGGTTYEQYF	TGTGCCAGCAGTTTATGGGCGGGGGGGACCACCTACGAGCAGTACTTC
TRBV10-3	-	TRBD2	TRBJ2-7	CAISLAASYEQYF	TGTGCCATCAGCCTAGCGGCCTCCTACGAGCAGTACTTC
TRBV27	-	-	TRBJ2-7	CASSPWTGEQYF	TGTGCCAGCAGTCCTTGGACCGGGGAACAGTACTTC
TRBV5-4	-	-	TRBJ1-1	CASSLGPWGGTEAFF	TGTGCCAGCAGCTTGGGGCCTTGGGGAGGAACTGAAGCTTTCTTT
TRBV4-1	-	TRBD1	TRBJ2-7	CASSQDRRTGAYEQYF	TGCGCCAGCAGCCAAGATCGTCGGACAGGGGCCTACGAGCAGTACTTC
TRBV14	-	-	TRBJ2-7	CASSQDPRGYEQYF	TGTGCCAGCAGCCAAGATCCTCGGGGTTACGAGCAGTACTTC
TRBV7-9	-	TRBD1	TRBJ1-4	CASSLYAGGILEKLFF	TGTGCCAGCAGCTTATATGCAGGGGGCATCCTCGAAAAACTGTTTTTT
TRBV6-6	-	TRBD1	TRBJ2-7	CASRRVDRGGWEQYF	TGTGCCAGCAGAAGGGTCGACAGGGGAGGCTGGGAGCAGTACTTC
TRBV29-1	-	TRBD1	TRBJ2-6	CSVEDWDRGSGANVLTF	TGCAGCGTTGAAGATTGGGACAGGGGATCTGGGGCCAACGTCCTGACTTTC
TRBV30	-	-	TRBJ2-3	CAWSLGTWGLTDTQYF	TGTGCCTGGAGTCTTGGGACCTGGGGTCTCACAGATACGCAGTATTTT
TRBV9	-	-	TRBJ2-7	CASSGGSSSLYEQYF	TGTGCCAGCAGCGGTGGGTCTAGCTCCCTCTACGAGCAGTACTTC
TRBV10-1	-	TRBD2	TRBJ2-7	CASSEPGEPGLGPYEQYF	TGCGCCAGCAGTGAACCAGGGGAACCGGGACTAGGACCCTACGAGCAGTACTTC
TRBV30	-	-	TRBJ1-1	CAWSEAEAFF	TGTGCCTGGAGTGAGGCAGAAGCTTTCTTT
TRBV5-6	once	-	TRBJ2-7	CASSLWGFYEQYF	TGTGCCAGCAGCCTTTGGGGATTTTACGAGCAGTACTTC
TRBV18	-	TRBD1	TRBJ1-1	CASSLGTGNTEAFF	TGTGCCAGCTCCCTCGGGACAGGGAACACTGAAGCTTTCTTT
TRBV4-1	-	-	TRBJ1-1	CASSLRGNMNTEAFF	TGCGCCAGCAGCCTGCGGGGGAACATGAACACTGAAGCTTTCTTT
TRBV30	-	TRBD1	TRBJ2-7	CAWSVPYERTGGFEQYF	TGTGCCTGGAGTGTACCCTACGAGAGGACAGGGGGCTTCGAGCAGTACTTC
TRBV7-9	once	TRBD2	TRBJ2-4	CASGSSGLAGGGIQYF	TGTGCCAGCGGCTCCTCCGGACTAGCGGGGGGTGGGATTCAGTACTTC
TRBV11-2	-	-	TRBJ2-5	CASHSGSTPKTQYF	TGTGCCAGCCACTCGGGGTCCACCCCCAAGACCCAGTACTTC
TRBV5-6	once	-	TRBJ2-7	CASSPGQSDEQYF	TGTGCCAGCAGCCCCGGACAGTCGGACGAGCAGTACTTC
TRBV30	once	-	TRBJ1-1	CAWSMGGNTEAFF	TGTGCCTGGAGTATGGGGGGGAACACTGAAGCTTTCTTT
TRBV7-9	-	-	TRBJ2-4	CASSAERAKNIQYF	TGTGCCAGCAGCGCCGAGAGAGCCAAAAACATTCAGTACTTC
TRBV7-9	-	TRBD1	TRBJ1-5	CASSLWGGQEEQPQHF	TGTGCCAGCAGCTTATGGGGGGGACAGGAGGAGCAGCCCCAGCATTTT
TRBV5-6	-	-	TRBJ1-1	CASSLRYAEAFF	TGTGCCAGCAGCTTACGTTACGCTGAAGCTTTCTTT
TRBV7-2	-	-	TRBJ2-7	CASSDNTYEQYF	TGTGCCAGCAGCGACAACACCTACGAGCAGTACTTC
TRBV4-1	-	-	TRBJ2-3	CASSQKPDTDTQYF	TGCGCCAGCAGCCAAAAACCCGACACAGATACGCAGTATTTT
TRBV7-7	-	-	TRBJ2-7	CASSENLGYEQYF	TGTGCTAGCAGCGAGAATTTGGGTTACGAGCAGTACTTC
TRBV6-1	-	TRBD1	TRBJ1-5	CASSEMGQDQPQHF	TGTGCCAGCAGCGAAATGGGACAGGATCAGCCCCAGCATTTT
TRBV7-9	-	-	TRBJ2-2	CASSSGSANTGELFF	TGTGCCAGCAGCTCAGGTTCCGCGAACACCGGGGAGCTGTTTTTT
TRBV6-5	-	TRBD2	TRBJ2-1	CASSLGVAGIDEQFF	TGTGCCAGCAGCCTCGGGGTAGCGGGGATTGATGAGCAGTTCTTC
TRBV4-3	-	TRBD2	TRBJ2-7	CASSQGSGTSYEQYF	TGCGCCAGCAGCCAGGGTAGCGGGACGTCCTACGAGCAGTACTTC
TRBV19	-	-	TRBJ1-2	CASSPSGTNYGYTF	TGTGCCAGTAGTCCCTCCGGGACTAACTATGGCTACACCTTC
TRBV7-9	-	-	TRBJ1-1	CASSLSDGGAASTEAFF	TGTGCCAGCAGCTTAAGCGATGGGGGGGCCGCCTCCACTGAAGCTTTCTTT
TRBV7-8	-	TRBD1	TRBJ2-1	CASSPQGGSYNEQFF	TGTGCCAGCAGCCCACAGGGGGGATCCTACAATGAGCAGTTCTTC
TRBV28	few	-	TRBJ1-2	CASSLGTGLYYGYTF	TGTGCCAGCAGTTTGGGAACAGGACTATACTATGGCTACACCTTC
TRBV27	-	TRBD2	TRBJ2-7	CASRTGTSRTYEQYF	TGTGCCAGCAGGACCGGGACTAGCCGCACCTACGAGCAGTACTTC
TRBV4-1	-	-	TRBJ2-5	CASSQEDTGLETQYF	TGCGCCAGCAGCCAAGAAGATACGGGGCTAGAGACCCAGTACTTC
TRBV11-2	-	TRBD2	TRBJ2-7	CASSSTEGLAGVLGEQYF	TGTGCCAGCAGCTCGACGGAGGGACTAGCGGGAGTACTCGGCGAGCAGTACTTC
TRBV27	once	-	TRBJ2-7	CASSLRWGAPHEQYF	TGTGCCAGCAGTTTAAGGTGGGGGGCCCCCCACGAGCAGTACTTC
TRBV5-4	-	-	TRBJ2-3	CASSWRGREDTQYF	TGTGCCAGCAGCTGGAGGGGGCGGGAGGATACGCAGTATTTT